This is a list of T cell receptor beta chains from one sample in a study of control samples from healthy donors and cancer patients. Only in-frame clones appear in the TCRdb table, and some are missing; sequencing was by immunoSEQ multiplex PCR. The sample yields about 15,000 clones, roughly 80% seen once. Sequencing used formalin-fixed, paraffin-embedded tissue. These receptors all stem from a female donor with lung cancer. The CDR3 runs from the conserved cysteine through the conserved F or W. D genes are given only for firm matches. Clone size is given for some rows only: seen once, a few or many times, or a class if the clone is expanded.

V gene	clone size	D gene	J gene	CDR3 DNA	CDR3 protein
TRBV19	NA	TRBD1	TRBJ1-5	TGTGCCAGTAGTACGACAGGGGGCAATCAGCCCCAGCATTTT	CASSTTGGNQPQHF
TRBV15	NA	NA	TRBJ2-6	TGTGCCACCAGGGACGGGATCTCTGGGGCCAACGTCCTGACTTTC	CATRDGISGANVLTF
TRBV19	NA	NA	TRBJ2-3	TGTGCCAGTAGAACGGGAACTACGCAGTATTTT	CASRTGTTQYF
TRBV6-1	few	NA	TRBJ2-5	TGTGCCAGCAGTGATAGCGGTTCTCCTCGGGTGACCCAGTACTTC	CASSDSGSPRVTQYF
TRBV25-1	NA	NA	TRBJ2-1	TGTGCCAGCAGTGATGGGGGGGCACGGTACAATGAGCAGTTCTTC	CASSDGGARYNEQFF
TRBV20-1	NA	NA	TRBJ1-2	TGCAGTGTATTCGACGGAGGCTACACCTTC	CSVFDGGYTF
TRBV7-8	NA	TRBD1	TRBJ1-5	TGTGCCAGCAGCTTAGGGCAGGGGGGACCAGAGCCCCAGCATTTT	CASSLGQGGPEPQHF
TRBV7-9	NA	NA	TRBJ1-5	TGTGCCAGCAGCTTAGACATAAGCAATCAGCCCCAGCATTTT	CASSLDISNQPQHF
TRBV6-2/TRBV6-3	NA	NA	TRBJ2-7	TGTGCCAGCAGTTACCTAGCAACTGTCGAGCAGTACTTC	CASSYLATVEQYF
TRBV7-3	few	NA	TRBJ2-1	TGTGCCAGCAGCTCTCGTCCGGGGAACAACAATGAGCAGTTCTTC	CASSSRPGNNNEQFF
TRBV2	NA	NA	TRBJ2-5	TGTGCCAGCAGCCGAGAAGGGCCACCCCAAGAGACCCAGTACTTC	CASSREGPPQETQYF
TRBV4-3	NA	TRBD1	TRBJ2-2	TGCGCCAGCAGCCTCGACGGGACAGGGTCCACCGGGGAGCTGTTTTTT	CASSLDGTGSTGELFF
TRBV7-8	once	TRBD2	TRBJ2-7	TGTGCCAGCAGCTCCCGGACTAGCGGGCCCTACGAGCAGTACTTC	CASSSRTSGPYEQYF
TRBV7-9	NA	TRBD2	TRBJ2-3	TGTGCCAGCATCCTTAGCGGGGGCACAGATACGCAGTATTTT	CASILSGGTDTQYF
TRBV10-3	NA	NA	TRBJ1-3	TGTGCCATCAGTGAGACTCCCGCGAACACCATATATTTT	CAISETPANTIYF
TRBV4-2	once	TRBD1	TRBJ2-4	TGTGCCAGCAGCCAAGGGACACAGGGGGCCAAAAACATTCAGTACTTC	CASSQGTQGAKNIQYF
TRBV6-5	NA	NA	TRBJ1-3	TGTGCCAGCAGTTTCGGGCGCCCGAGCTCTGGAAACACCATATATTTT	CASSFGRPSSGNTIYF
TRBV5-4	NA	TRBD1	TRBJ2-7	TGTGCCAGCAGCACAGCCGGGACAGATTACGAGCAGTACTTC	CASSTAGTDYEQYF
TRBV11-2	NA	TRBD2	TRBJ2-3	TGTGCCAGCAGCTTCAGGGACTATCCATCTACAGATACGCAGTATTTT	CASSFRDYPSTDTQYF
TRBV4-1	medium-sized	NA	TRBJ2-2	TGCGCCAGCAGCCAAAGAGACGGTACCACCGGGGAGCTGTTTTTT	CASSQRDGTTGELFF
TRBV18	NA	TRBD1	TRBJ1-1	TGTGCCAGCTCTCCGACAGGGACGAACACTGAAGCTTTCTTT	CASSPTGTNTEAFF
TRBV9	NA	NA	TRBJ1-6	TGTGCCAGCAGTAGGACAGCGAGCTCCTATAATTCACCCCTCCACTTT	CASSRTASSYNSPLHF
TRBV19	NA	NA	TRBJ2-7	TGTGCCAGTAGTATAGGGGGAGCCTACGAGCAGTACTTC	CASSIGGAYEQYF
TRBV5-1	NA	NA	TRBJ2-7	TGCGCCAGCAGCCGGGGGGACAGTTCTTTCTCCCCGACCTACGAGCAGTACTTC	CASSRGDSSFSPTYEQYF
TRBV5-1	NA	TRBD1	TRBJ2-7	TGCGCCAGCAGAACGGACAGGGTTCCCGGCGAGCAGTACTTC	CASRTDRVPGEQYF
TRBV7-2	NA	NA	TRBJ1-1	TGTGCCAGCAGCTTAGAAGGGGACACTGAAGCTTTCTTT	CASSLEGDTEAFF